This is a list of T cell receptor beta chains from one sample in a study of metastatic and nonmetastatic thyroid tumors. TCRdb re-called the PCR reads with MiXCR. The table has approximately 90,000 clones, over 8.5% seen once. Source material: blood. These TCRs come from a female donor with papillary thyroid cancer or a benign thyroid nodule (not recorded which). Some clones in this sample may be carry-over from other donors' samples. Both conserved end residues are part of each CDR3. The order of the fields is V gene, clone size, D gene, J gene, CDR3 protein, CDR3 DNA. A D gene is named only where the DNA matches it firmly. Not every row has a clone size; where given, it reads once, few, many or a size class.

V gene: TRBV4-2; clone size: few; D gene: -; J gene: TRBJ2-6; CDR3 protein: CASSQLPPARTPRVSGANVLTF; CDR3 DNA: TGTGCCAGCAGCCAACTCCCCCCCGCGAGGACCCCCAGGGTCTCTGGGGCCAACGTCCTGACTTTC
V gene: TRBV24-1; clone size: -; D gene: TRBD1; J gene: TRBJ2-1; CDR3 protein: CATISPRGQDYNEQFF; CDR3 DNA: TGTGCCACCATTTCCCCCCGGGGACAGGACTACAATGAGCAGTTCTTC
V gene: TRBV2; clone size: many; D gene: -; J gene: TRBJ2-7; CDR3 protein: CASSEALGGEQYF; CDR3 DNA: TGTGCCAGCAGTGAAGCCCTCGGTGGAGAGCAGTACTTC
V gene: TRBV3-1; clone size: many; D gene: -; J gene: TRBJ1-1; CDR3 protein: CASSQERRSTEAFF; CDR3 DNA: TGTGCCAGCAGCCAAGAGAGGAGGTCCACTGAAGCTTTCTTT
V gene: TRBV6-4; clone size: many; D gene: -; J gene: TRBJ2-2; CDR3 protein: CASSATTGMSGELFF; CDR3 DNA: TGTGCCAGCAGTGCAACTACAGGGATGAGCGGGGAGCTGTTTTTT
V gene: TRBV2; clone size: many; D gene: -; J gene: TRBJ2-3; CDR3 protein: CASSEALIDGHTQYF; CDR3 DNA: TGTGCCAGCAGTGAAGCGCTGATTGACGGCCATACGCAGTATTTT
V gene: TRBV12-3/TRBV12-4; clone size: -; D gene: TRBD1; J gene: TRBJ1-6; CDR3 protein: CASSPPGQGFGSSYNSPLHF; CDR3 DNA: TGTGCCAGCAGTCCTCCGGGACAGGGCTTCGGAAGCTCCTATAATTCACCCCTCCACTTT
V gene: TRBV3-1; clone size: many; D gene: -; J gene: TRBJ2-3; CDR3 protein: CASSQITDTQYF; CDR3 DNA: TGTGCCAGCAGCCAGATCACAGATACGCAGTATTTT
V gene: TRBV6-2/TRBV6-3; clone size: medium-sized; D gene: TRBD2; J gene: TRBJ2-2; CDR3 protein: CASSYPTLAGGRTGELFF; CDR3 DNA: TGTGCCAGCAGTTACCCTACCTTAGCGGGGGGGCGGACCGGGGAGCTGTTTTTT
V gene: TRBV24-1; clone size: -; D gene: TRBD1; J gene: TRBJ2-1; CDR3 protein: CATSDFSDREEQFF; CDR3 DNA: TGTGCCACCAGTGATTTCTCAGACAGGGAAGAGCAGTTCTTC
V gene: TRBV24-1; clone size: many; D gene: -; J gene: TRBJ2-5; CDR3 protein: CATSAQGGKTQYF; CDR3 DNA: TGTGCCACCAGTGCCCAGGGGGGCAAGACCCAGTACTTC
V gene: TRBV29-1; clone size: few; D gene: -; J gene: TRBJ2-3; CDR3 protein: CSVKGIGGTDTQYF; CDR3 DNA: TGCAGCGTTAAGGGCATAGGGGGCACAGATACGCAGTATTTT
V gene: TRBV10-3; clone size: few; D gene: TRBD1; J gene: TRBJ1-5; CDR3 protein: CATRQGNQPQHF; CDR3 DNA: TGTGCCACCCGACAGGGGAATCAGCCCCAGCATTTT
V gene: TRBV7-7; clone size: many; D gene: TRBD1; J gene: TRBJ2-5; CDR3 protein: CASSQTGGQETQYF; CDR3 DNA: TGTGCCAGCAGCCAGACAGGGGGCCAAGAGACCCAGTACTTC
V gene: TRBV12-3/TRBV12-4; clone size: many; D gene: -; J gene: TRBJ1-1; CDR3 protein: CASSPRQGRWMNTEAFF; CDR3 DNA: TGTGCCAGCAGCCCTCGCCAGGGGCGCTGGATGAACACTGAAGCTTTCTTT
V gene: TRBV12-3/TRBV12-4; clone size: many; D gene: TRBD1; J gene: TRBJ1-1; CDR3 protein: CASSTGERTEAFF; CDR3 DNA: TGTGCCAGCAGCACAGGGGAAAGGACTGAAGCTTTCTTT
V gene: TRBV3-1; clone size: many; D gene: TRBD1; J gene: TRBJ1-2; CDR3 protein: CASTPSNPQGNGYTF; CDR3 DNA: TGTGCCAGCACGCCCTCAAACCCACAGGGGAATGGCTACACCTTC
V gene: TRBV7-8; clone size: many; D gene: -; J gene: TRBJ2-2; CDR3 protein: CASSLRENTGELFF; CDR3 DNA: TGTGCCAGCAGCTTGCGGGAGAACACCGGGGAGCTGTTTTTT
V gene: TRBV12-3/TRBV12-4; clone size: many; D gene: -; J gene: TRBJ1-5; CDR3 protein: CASSPTRGNQPQHF; CDR3 DNA: TGTGCCAGCAGCCCAACGAGGGGGAATCAGCCCCAGCATTTT
V gene: TRBV28; clone size: many; D gene: -; J gene: TRBJ1-2; CDR3 protein: CASSSPMASYTF; CDR3 DNA: TGTGCCAGCAGTTCCCCCATGGCGAGCTACACCTTC
V gene: TRBV27; clone size: many; D gene: -; J gene: TRBJ2-7; CDR3 protein: CASSPKTGPEQYF; CDR3 DNA: TGTGCCAGCAGTCCCAAGACAGGACCCGAGCAGTACTTC
V gene: TRBV7-8; clone size: many; D gene: TRBD1; J gene: TRBJ1-5; CDR3 protein: CASTRQGRFNSNQPQHF; CDR3 DNA: TGTGCCAGCACGAGACAGGGGCGTTTTAATAGCAATCAGCCCCAGCATTTT
V gene: TRBV29-1; clone size: few; D gene: -; J gene: TRBJ1-2; CDR3 protein: CSVDNCGAQTYGYTF; CDR3 DNA: TGCAGCGTTGACAATTGTGGGGCGCAGACCTATGGCTACACCTTC
V gene: TRBV25-1; clone size: many; D gene: -; J gene: TRBJ2-7; CDR3 protein: CASSVLGDCRGYEQYF; CDR3 DNA: TGTGCCAGCAGTGTTTTAGGGGACTGTCGGGGTTACGAGCAGTACTTC
V gene: TRBV5-1; clone size: -; D gene: -; J gene: TRBJ2-3; CDR3 protein: CASSLGASIVTDTQYF; CDR3 DNA: TGCGCCAGCAGCTTGGGTGCTAGCATCGTTACAGATACGCAGTATTTT
V gene: TRBV18; clone size: many; D gene: -; J gene: TRBJ2-7; CDR3 protein: CASSPGGPYEQYF; CDR3 DNA: TGTGCCAGCTCACCAGGGGGTCCCTACGAGCAGTACTTC
V gene: TRBV10-3; clone size: many; D gene: TRBD2; J gene: TRBJ2-7; CDR3 protein: CATARGGAYEQYF; CDR3 DNA: TGTGCCACCGCCCGGGGGGGAGCCTACGAGCAGTACTTC
V gene: TRBV2; clone size: many; D gene: -; J gene: TRBJ2-2; CDR3 protein: CASAASNTGELFF; CDR3 DNA: TGTGCCAGCGCCGCGTCGAACACCGGGGAGCTGTTTTTT
V gene: TRBV6-2/TRBV6-3; clone size: -; D gene: TRBD2; J gene: TRBJ2-3; CDR3 protein: CASSYPSVAGANTDTQYF; CDR3 DNA: TGTGCCAGCAGTTACCCCTCTGTAGCGGGGGCCAACACAGATACGCAGTATTTT
V gene: TRBV13; clone size: many; D gene: -; J gene: TRBJ2-5; CDR3 protein: CASSFERTRQETQYF; CDR3 DNA: TGTGCCAGCAGCTTCGAGCGGACACGCCAAGAGACCCAGTACTTC
V gene: TRBV6-1; clone size: -; D gene: -; J gene: TRBJ1-1; CDR3 protein: CASSARGVGAVTEAFF; CDR3 DNA: TGTGCCAGCAGTGCCCGCGGGGTGGGTGCGGTCACTGAAGCTTTCTTT
V gene: TRBV2; clone size: many; D gene: TRBD1; J gene: TRBJ2-2; CDR3 protein: CASSEAAAGGGGELFF; CDR3 DNA: TGTGCCAGCAGTGAAGCGGCGGCAGGGGGCGGCGGGGAGCTGTTTTTT
V gene: TRBV6-1; clone size: many; D gene: TRBD2; J gene: TRBJ2-7; CDR3 protein: CASSSQVGLAESEQYF; CDR3 DNA: TGTGCCAGCAGTTCACAGGTGGGACTAGCGGAGTCCGAGCAGTACTTC
V gene: TRBV6-1; clone size: many; D gene: -; J gene: TRBJ1-6; CDR3 protein: CASSEEVGGSGSPLHF; CDR3 DNA: TGTGCCAGCAGTGAGGAGGTGGGGGGCTCTGGTTCACCCCTCCACTTT
V gene: TRBV10-3; clone size: -; D gene: TRBD2; J gene: TRBJ2-7; CDR3 protein: CAIAASAAGVNEQYF; CDR3 DNA: TGTGCCATCGCGGCCTCCGCCGCGGGAGTGAACGAGCAGTACTTC
V gene: TRBV5-1; clone size: many; D gene: -; J gene: TRBJ1-6; CDR3 protein: CASSTTTGALHF; CDR3 DNA: TGCGCCAGCAGCACTACTACGGGGGCCCTCCACTTT
V gene: TRBV12-3/TRBV12-4; clone size: -; D gene: -; J gene: TRBJ2-2; CDR3 protein: CASSPQTTGELFF; CDR3 DNA: TGTGCCAGCAGTCCTCAGACCACCGGGGAGCTGTTTTTT
V gene: TRBV24-1; clone size: many; D gene: -; J gene: TRBJ2-2; CDR3 protein: CATSDLRGAATGELFF; CDR3 DNA: TGTGCCACCAGTGATTTGCGGGGGGCCGCCACCGGGGAGCTGTTTTTT
V gene: TRBV2; clone size: many; D gene: -; J gene: TRBJ1-4; CDR3 protein: CASSEGVREKLFF; CDR3 DNA: TGTGCCAGCAGTGAGGGGGTACGGGAAAAACTGTTTTTT
V gene: TRBV25-1; clone size: many; D gene: -; J gene: TRBJ2-5; CDR3 protein: CASRDSQETQYF; CDR3 DNA: TGTGCCAGCAGGGACAGCCAAGAGACCCAGTACTTC
V gene: TRBV10-3; clone size: many; D gene: TRBD1; J gene: TRBJ1-1; CDR3 protein: CAISKDRSGETKEAFF; CDR3 DNA: TGTGCCATCAGTAAGGACAGGAGTGGGGAGACTAAAGAAGCTTTCTTT
V gene: TRBV7-3; clone size: many; D gene: -; J gene: TRBJ2-3; CDR3 protein: CASSFGPSTDTQYF; CDR3 DNA: TGTGCCAGCAGCTTCGGTCCTAGCACAGATACGCAGTATTTT
V gene: TRBV13; clone size: -; D gene: TRBD2; J gene: TRBJ2-2; CDR3 protein: CASSLRGGPGELFF; CDR3 DNA: TGTGCCAGCAGCTTACGGGGGGGTCCCGGGGAGCTGTTTTTT
V gene: TRBV4-1; clone size: many; D gene: TRBD1; J gene: TRBJ1-5; CDR3 protein: CASSHRQGPQHF; CDR3 DNA: TGCGCCAGCAGCCACCGACAGGGGCCCCAGCATTTT
V gene: TRBV5-1; clone size: many; D gene: TRBD2; J gene: TRBJ2-1; CDR3 protein: CASSLRGGNNEQFF; CDR3 DNA: TGCGCCAGCAGCCTGCGCGGGGGGAACAATGAGCAGTTCTTC
V gene: TRBV6-1; clone size: many; D gene: TRBD1; J gene: TRBJ1-2; CDR3 protein: CASGPGTGSYGYTF; CDR3 DNA: TGTGCCAGCGGCCCTGGGACAGGGTCTTATGGCTACACCTTC
V gene: TRBV6-1; clone size: medium-sized; D gene: -; J gene: TRBJ1-6; CDR3 protein: CASSPTGENSPLHF; CDR3 DNA: TGTGCCAGCAGCCCGACAGGAGAGAATTCACCCCTCCACTTT
V gene: TRBV6-1; clone size: many; D gene: -; J gene: TRBJ2-7; CDR3 protein: CASSSVLYEQYF; CDR3 DNA: TGTGCCAGCAGTTCCGTACTCTACGAGCAGTACTTC